This T cell receptor (beta chain) was retrieved from a study of patients and donors after allogeneic stem cell transplantation. From the RT-PCR reads, TCRdb called clonotypes with MiXCR, one entry per CDR3 protein. This sample yields around 200,000 distinct CDR3 sequences, of which over 30% are seen a single time; 11% belongs to the top ten. V was clipped by 4 bases and J by 7 bases, with 17 bases between them. The CDR3 has 14 residues. Germline-derived CDR1 and CDR2 are SGHDT and YYEEEE. The clonotype originates from a human donor who was either an allogeneic HSCT recipient or a stem cell or donor lymphocyte infusion donor (not recorded which). It is not recorded whose cells these are; they may come from a transplant donor. Sequences were obtained from blood, either unsorted or a sorted T cell fraction (not recorded which). This chain connects TRBV5-6 to TRBJ2-5, with D possibly TRBD2 on 6 matching bases. CDR3 loop: CASSPVEGRGTQYF. DNA of the CDR3: TGTGCCAGCAGCCCTGTGGAGGGCCGTGGGACCCAGTACTTC.